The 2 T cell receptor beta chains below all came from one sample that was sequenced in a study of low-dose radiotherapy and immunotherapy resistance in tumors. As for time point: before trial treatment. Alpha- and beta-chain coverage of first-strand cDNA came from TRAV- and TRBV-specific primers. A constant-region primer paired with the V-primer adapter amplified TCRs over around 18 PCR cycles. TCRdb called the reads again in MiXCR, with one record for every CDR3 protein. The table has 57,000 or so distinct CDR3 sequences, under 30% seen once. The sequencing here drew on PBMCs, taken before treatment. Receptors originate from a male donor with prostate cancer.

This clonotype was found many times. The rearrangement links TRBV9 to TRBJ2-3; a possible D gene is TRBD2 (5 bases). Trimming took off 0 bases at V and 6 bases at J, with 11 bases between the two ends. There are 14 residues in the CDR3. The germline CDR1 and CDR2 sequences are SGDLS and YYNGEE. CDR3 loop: CASSVGRKSDTQYF. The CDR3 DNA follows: TGTGCCAGCAGCGTAGGGAGGAAATCTGATACGCAGTATTTT.

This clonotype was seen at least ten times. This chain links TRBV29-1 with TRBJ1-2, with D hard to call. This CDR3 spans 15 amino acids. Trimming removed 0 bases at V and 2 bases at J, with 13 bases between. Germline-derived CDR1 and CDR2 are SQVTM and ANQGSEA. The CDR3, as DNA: TGCAGCGTTGAAGAGAGAGCAGCGGGAAACTATGGCTACACCTTC. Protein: CSVEERAAGNYGYTF.